The clone carrying this T cell receptor (beta chain) was found once. Its antigen remains unknown. The data stem from a study of shared clonotypes between healthy human individuals. Study context: Three CD4 naive, three CD4 memory, two CD8 naive and one CD8 memory plate were used per donor. Study-wide findings and caveats: Memory subsets generally showed lower estimated richness than naive subsets. It was observed that roughly 5.4% of naive CD4 clonotypes were shared across several donors.

Once extracted for a subset, genomic DNA was divided evenly among several immunoSEQ plates. TCRdb's table, derived via immunoSEQ multiplex PCR, lists solely in-frame clones and lacks some. Of more than 1,200,000 clones listed, less than 99% are singletons. The CDR3 covers 14 residues. CDR1 GTSNPN and CDR2 SVGIG come from the germline V gene (reference sequence). The germline V and J ends were trimmed by 0 bases and 5 bases, with 14 bases remaining between them. V gene TRBV30 combines with J gene TRBJ2-7; no clear D. This TCR was recovered from a man aged 25-45 years in good health. The sequenced sample was naive CD4+ T cells sorted from blood. Subset denoted: CD45RA+ positively selected. This chain's CDR3 is CAWSVILEPNEQYF. The CDR3 nucleotides read TGTGCCTGGAGTGTAATACTGGAGCCCAACGAGCAGTACTTC.